This T cell receptor beta chain was captured by sequencing in a study of long-term antiretroviral therapy in people with HIV. This clone has only one observation. The CDR3 spans 15 residues. Per the germline V gene, CDR1 is SGHVS and CDR2 is FQNEAQ. Trimming cost V 3 bases and J 6 bases, with 17 bases left between them. Sequencing used immunoSEQ v3.0 at survey level. Measured with immunoSEQ multiplex PCR; TCRdb has only the in-frame clones, and not every one. The sample lists 20,000 to 25,000 clones, 87% occurring once. This receptor was taken from a man between 18 and 29 years old with HIV. This chain uses TRBV7-8 with TRBJ1-1; no reliable D call. The material sequenced was unsorted PBMCs, taken 0.2 years before starting antiretroviral therapy. The CDR3 bases are TGTGCCAGCAGCTTGGTGGGTGGAGGGAGTCCTGAAGCTTTCTTT. Encoded protein: CASSLVGGGSPEAFF.